This T cell receptor beta chain was documented in a study of response to subunit inactivated influenza vaccine. Findings and limits, study-wide: Few new T cells, the authors suggested, are recruited by each seasonal influenza vaccination.

This clonotype has just a few counts. Its specificity is unknown. TCRdb passed the RT-PCR reads through MiXCR, listing each CDR3 protein once. The repertoire consists of around 540,000 distinct CDR3 sequences, with about 11% occurring once and the leading ten covering about 10%. Germline CDR1 is DFQATT and CDR2 is SNEGSKA (reference sequence). Losses at the gene ends were 5 bases for V and 5 bases for J; bases not matched to a gene: 8. The CDR3 covers 14 residues. The TCR comes from a man aged 45 to 65 who received an inactivated influenza vaccine. This chain uses TRBV20-1 with TRBJ2-1; 8 bases match TRBD2. The starting material was PBMCs from blood, obtained on the day of vaccination. Here the CDR3 DNA reads TGCAGTGCTCAGCGGGGGAACTCTAACAATGAGCAGTTCTTC. Encoded protein: CSAQRGNSNNEQFF.